Listed below are T cell receptor beta chains from one sample, sequenced in a study of CD8+CD57+ T cells in acquired aplastic anemia. In TCRdb, the reads were re-called with MiXCR into one record per CDR3 protein. The profile shows about 110,000 distinct CDR3 sequences, 50% to 65% of them singletons. Sequenced material: sorted CD4+, CD8+, or CD8+CD57+ T cells (not recorded which) from PBMCs. All receptors derive from a human donor in good health, serving as a control. Each CDR3 is given with its conserved first and last residue. A D gene is named only where the DNA matches it firmly. Where a row states a size, it is once, few, many or the class of an expanded clone; other rows omit it.

v_gene: TRBV7-2; d_gene: -; abundance: -; len: 13; j_gene: TRBJ1-2; CDR3aa: CASSLSGSLGYTF; CDR3nt: TGTGCCAGCAGCTTATCCGGCAGTCTTGGCTACACCTTC
v_gene: TRBV7-2; d_gene: -; abundance: -; len: 14; j_gene: TRBJ1-1; CDR3aa: CASSRGGGNTEAFF; CDR3nt: TGTGCCAGCAGCAGAGGGGGGGGGAACACTGAAGCTTTCTTT
v_gene: TRBV19; d_gene: -; abundance: many; len: 13; j_gene: TRBJ1-1; CDR3aa: CTSSIVPRDEAFF; CDR3nt: TGTACCAGTAGTATAGTTCCCAGGGATGAAGCTTTCTTT
v_gene: TRBV20-1; d_gene: TRBD1; abundance: -; len: 14; j_gene: TRBJ2-7; CDR3aa: CSAHWTGVSYEQYF; CDR3nt: TGCAGTGCCCACTGGACAGGGGTCTCCTACGAGCAGTACTTC
v_gene: TRBV4-3; d_gene: -; abundance: -; len: 13; j_gene: TRBJ1-6; CDR3aa: CASSQAVMSPLHF; CDR3nt: TGCGCCAGCAGCCAAGCGGTAATGTCACCCCTCCACTTT
v_gene: TRBV7-6; d_gene: TRBD2; abundance: -; len: 13; j_gene: TRBJ2-5; CDR3aa: CASSFGGGETQYF; CDR3nt: TGTGCCAGCAGCTTTGGGGGGGGGGAGACCCAGTACTTC
v_gene: TRBV2; d_gene: -; abundance: many; len: 18; j_gene: TRBJ1-1; CDR3aa: CASRSPLLRQEGGTEAFF; CDR3nt: TGTGCCAGCAGGAGCCCCCTCCTGCGACAGGAGGGGGGCACTGAAGCTTTCTTT
v_gene: TRBV29-1; d_gene: TRBD2; abundance: -; len: 14; j_gene: TRBJ2-1; CDR3aa: CSVIKLAGSNEQFF; CDR3nt: TGCAGCGTTATAAAACTAGCGGGGAGCAATGAGCAGTTCTTC
v_gene: TRBV15; d_gene: -; abundance: many; len: 14; j_gene: TRBJ2-1; CDR3aa: CATSRDKRMHEQFF; CDR3nt: TGTGCCACCAGCAGAGATAAACGGATGCATGAGCAGTTCTTC
v_gene: TRBV24-1; d_gene: TRBD1; abundance: once; len: 16; j_gene: TRBJ2-3; CDR3aa: CATSGGTGRSTDTQYF; CDR3nt: TGTGCCACCAGTGGGGGGACAGGACGCAGCACAGATACGCAGTATTTT
v_gene: TRBV19; d_gene: TRBD1; abundance: many; len: 15; j_gene: TRBJ1-2; CDR3aa: CASSFLRQGQNGYTF; CDR3nt: TGTGCCAGTAGTTTTCTAAGACAGGGACAGAATGGCTACACCTTC
v_gene: TRBV20-1; d_gene: TRBD1; abundance: many; len: 17; j_gene: TRBJ2-5; CDR3aa: CSARGTDWTGQEETQYF; CDR3nt: TGCAGTGCTAGAGGTACCGACTGGACGGGACAGGAAGAGACCCAGTACTTC
v_gene: TRBV15; d_gene: -; abundance: medium-sized; len: 16; j_gene: TRBJ1-1; CDR3aa: CATSRMDRRTDTEAFF; CDR3nt: TGTGCCACCAGCAGAATGGACAGAAGAACGGACACTGAAGCTTTCTTT
v_gene: TRBV29-1; d_gene: TRBD2; abundance: -; len: 15; j_gene: TRBJ2-1; CDR3aa: CSVDGTSGSGNEQFF; CDR3nt: TGCAGCGTTGACGGGACTAGCGGGAGCGGGAATGAGCAGTTCTTC
v_gene: TRBV7-8; d_gene: TRBD1; abundance: -; len: 18; j_gene: TRBJ1-1; CDR3aa: CASSLVGTGGIMNTEAFF; CDR3nt: TGTGCCAGCAGCTTAGTCGGGACAGGGGGTATCATGAACACTGAAGCTTTCTTT
v_gene: TRBV6-1; d_gene: TRBD2; abundance: -; len: 16; j_gene: TRBJ2-3; CDR3aa: CASSEVRAGATDTQYF; CDR3nt: TGTGCCAGCAGTGAAGTTCGAGCGGGGGCAACAGATACGCAGTATTTT
v_gene: TRBV10-3; d_gene: -; abundance: -; len: 15; j_gene: TRBJ1-2; CDR3aa: CAISEGAGAGFSYTF; CDR3nt: TGTGCCATCAGTGAAGGGGCTGGGGCAGGATTTAGCTACACCTTC